Listed below are T cell receptor beta chains from one sample, sequenced in a study of shared clonotypes between healthy human individuals. The table came from immunoSEQ multiplex PCR; TCRdb's copy has only in-frame clones and leaves some out. There are about 680,000 clones in the sample; 92% occur only once, and about a quarter lies in the top ten. Sequenced material: naive CD8+ T cells sorted from blood. Receptors were obtained from a man aged 30-40 years in good health. Each CDR3 is given with its conserved first and last residue. The D gene is left open where the match is weak.

>TRBV4-1|TRBJ2-1|-
CASSQGGGWNEQFF
TGCGCCAGCAGCCAAGGTGGGGGGTGGAATGAGCAGTTCTTC
>TRBV4-1|TRBJ2-1|-
CASSQEKDLDGGEQFF
TGCGCCAGCAGCCAAGAGAAAGACCTAGATGGAGGGGAGCAGTTCTTC
>TRBV9|TRBJ2-6|-
CASSHSQVTGANVLTF
TGTGCCAGCAGTCACAGTCAAGTCACTGGGGCCAACGTCCTGACTTTC
>TRBV9|TRBJ1-3|-
CASSQYSGNTIYF
TGTGCCAGCAGCCAATACTCTGGAAACACCATATATTTT
>TRBV5-6|TRBJ1-1|-
CASSLGLTEAFF
TGTGCCAGCAGCTTGGGTCTTACTGAAGCTTTCTTT
>TRBV5-1|TRBJ2-5|-
CASSPMNQETQYF
TGCGCCAGCAGCCCGATGAACCAAGAGACCCAGTACTTC
>TRBV13|TRBJ2-7|TRBD2
CASSQPGRNEQYF
TGTGCCAGCAGCCAACCCGGGAGGAACGAGCAGTACTTC
>TRBV2|TRBJ2-3|TRBD2
CASSELAGADTQYF
TGTGCCAGCAGTGAACTAGCGGGAGCCGATACGCAGTATTTT
>TRBV5-8|TRBJ2-7|-
CASSLQASIYEQYF
TGTGCCAGCAGCTTGCAGGCCAGCATCTACGAGCAGTACTTC
>TRBV7-9|TRBJ2-7|TRBD1
CASTDRGYEQYF
TGTGCCAGCACGGACAGGGGTTACGAGCAGTACTTC
>TRBV4-1|TRBJ2-1|-
CASSQEGARADEQFF
TGCGCCAGCAGCCAAGAAGGGGCACGCGCCGATGAGCAGTTCTTC
>TRBV28|TRBJ2-7|TRBD2
CASRPGLEYYEQYF
TGTGCCAGCAGACCGGGACTAGAATACTACGAGCAGTACTTC
>TRBV7-9|TRBJ2-3|TRBD1
CASIGQVPPSTDTQYF
TGTGCCAGCATCGGACAGGTACCACCGAGCACAGATACGCAGTATTTT
>TRBV9|TRBJ1-2|-
CASSAGQSHVYGYTF
TGTGCCAGCAGCGCCGGACAGTCTCACGTATATGGCTACACCTTC
>TRBV7-9|TRBJ2-1|TRBD2
CASSFTAGVNEQFF
TGTGCCAGCAGCTTCACAGCGGGAGTGAATGAGCAGTTCTTC
>TRBV4-3|TRBJ2-7|TRBD2
CASSQGFRTSGTYLPYEQYF
TGCGCCAGCAGCCAAGGATTCCGGACTAGCGGGACCTACTTACCCTACGAGCAGTACTTC
>TRBV14|TRBJ2-1|TRBD2
CASSQRNRGLAGVRSYNEQFF
TGTGCCAGCAGCCAACGGAATCGGGGACTAGCGGGAGTGCGCTCCTACAATGAGCAGTTCTTC
>TRBV27|TRBJ2-1|-
CASSPLGAVEYNEQFF
TGTGCCAGCAGCCCGTTGGGGGCTGTTGAATACAATGAGCAGTTCTTC
>TRBV10-2|TRBJ2-5|TRBD2
CASSPSGRGTKETQYF
TGCGCCAGCAGCCCTAGCGGGAGAGGGACCAAGGAGACCCAGTACTTC
>TRBV11-2|TRBJ2-1|TRBD2
CASSSTGRVAGNNEQFF
TGTGCCAGCAGCTCCACAGGGCGGGTAGCGGGAAACAATGAGCAGTTCTTC
>TRBV4-1|TRBJ1-3|-
CATYSGNTIYF
TGCGCCACCTACTCTGGAAACACCATATATTTT
>TRBV9|TRBJ2-1|-
CASSVEGRPGNEQFF
TGTGCCAGCAGCGTAGAAGGGAGACCCGGCAATGAGCAGTTCTTC